The rows below give T cell receptor beta chains drawn from one sample of a study of blood T cell repertoires in COVID-19. Assay used: immunoSEQ multiplex PCR; TCRdb lists only in-frame clones, some missing. The data contain around 210,000 clones, almost 85% of them singletons. The sample comprised peripheral blood. All receptors derive from a man aged 45-60 years with COVID-19, enrolled during active disease. Both conserved end residues are part of each CDR3. Each record gives: J gene, D gene, clone size, V gene, CDR3 DNA, CDR3 protein. A D gene is named only where the DNA matches it firmly. Clone size is shown for a subset of rows, as once, few, many or a class of expanded clone.

TRBJ2-1 | . | . | TRBV3-1/TRBV3-2 | TGTGCCAGCAGCCCCAGGGCGGAGTACAATGAGCAGTTCTTC | CASSPRAEYNEQFF
TRBJ1-6 | . | . | TRBV6-5 | TGTGCCAGCAGTCCTGGCGGGCTCGATAATTCACCCCTCCACTTT | CASSPGGLDNSPLHF
TRBJ2-3 | . | . | TRBV19 | TGTGCCAGTAGTATCTCTAGGGGGGATACGCAGTATTTT | CASSISRGDTQYF
TRBJ1-5 | TRBD1 | once | TRBV10-3 | TGTGCCATCAGTCGGGACAGAGACAATCAGCCCCAGCATTTT | CAISRDRDNQPQHF
TRBJ2-1 | . | . | TRBV2 | TGTGCCAGCAGTGAAGCTTACTACTCCTACAATGAGCAGTTCTTC | CASSEAYYSYNEQFF
TRBJ1-1 | . | medium-sized | TRBV6-5 | TGTGCCAGCGTGCAGGCAGGGGCCTCCACTGAAGCTTTCTTT | CASVQAGASTEAFF
TRBJ1-5 | . | . | TRBV6-1 | TGTGCCAGCAGTGAAGTCGCGAATCAGCCCCAGCATTTT | CASSEVANQPQHF
TRBJ1-1 | . | . | TRBV20-1 | TGCAGCATAAGGCCGACTGAAGAAGCTTTCTTT | CSIRPTEEAFF
TRBJ2-2 | . | once | TRBV5-5 | TGTGCCAGCAGTATAAGCCAAACCGGGGAGCTGTTTTTT | CASSISQTGELFF
TRBJ1-2 | TRBD1 | . | TRBV5-4 | TGTGCCAGCAGCTTCTCGGCAGGGGGCGTGGGGAAGCTGACCTTC | CASSFSAGGVGKLTF
TRBJ1-5 | . | . | TRBV10-3 | TGTGCCATCAGTGAGAACAGGGCACATAGCAATCAGCCCCAGCATTTT | CAISENRAHSNQPQHF
TRBJ1-6 | . | few | TRBV27 | TGTGCCAGCAGAACGGTACCAACGACGGGTAATTCACCCCTCCACTTT | CASRTVPTTGNSPLHF
TRBJ2-3 | TRBD1 | . | TRBV4-3 | TGCGCCAGCAGCCAAGATGACAGGGGGCGTAGATATTTT | CASSQDDRGRRYF
TRBJ2-7 | TRBD1 | . | TRBV10-3 | TGTGCCTCCCAGGGGGCGGGGTCCGCCTACGAGCAGTACTTC | CASQGAGSAYEQYF
TRBJ1-2 | . | few | TRBV11-2 | TGTGCCAGCAGCTTAGGGCGAGCCAGGGTGGATGGCTACACCTTC | CASSLGRARVDGYTF
TRBJ2-1 | TRBD2 | . | TRBV4-2 | TGTGCCAGCAGCCCAGGGACTAGCAATGAGCAGTTCTTC | CASSPGTSNEQFF
TRBJ1-2 | . | . | TRBV9 | TGTGCCAGCAGCGTAGCTAGCCTTAGTAGCTATGGCTACACCTTC | CASSVASLSSYGYTF
TRBJ1-2 | TRBD1 | . | TRBV28 | TGTGCCAGCAGTATCGACAGGGTGTCTGGCTACACCTTC | CASSIDRVSGYTF
TRBJ2-5 | . | once | TRBV30 | TGTGCCTGGAGTTACAGGGCCGAGACCCAGTACTTC | CAWSYRAETQYF
TRBJ1-1 | TRBD1 | . | TRBV30 | TGTGCCTGCAAGTTGATGACAGGGCTGACTGAAGCTTTCTTT | CACKLMTGLTEAFF
TRBJ1-2 | TRBD1 | . | TRBV4-1 | TGCGCCAGCAGCCAAGTAGTTGGCAGGGGGCTAGGAGGGGGTTATGGCTACACCTTC | CASSQVVGRGLGGGYGYTF
TRBJ2-1 | . | . | TRBV3-1/TRBV3-2 | TGTGCCAGCAGCCCTTACAATGAGCAGTTCTTC | CASSPYNEQFF
TRBJ2-7 | TRBD1 | few | TRBV18 | TGTGCCAGCTCACTATTAGGACAGGGGGACGAGCAGTACTTC | CASSLLGQGDEQYF
TRBJ1-6 | TRBD1 | . | TRBV2 | TGTGCCAGCAGTGGACAGGGGGCGAACACCTATAATTCACCCCTCCACTTT | CASSGQGANTYNSPLHF
TRBJ2-1 | TRBD2 | few | TRBV5-4 | TGTGCCAGCAGCTTGTTGGGTAGCGGGGGGTACAATGAGCAGTTCTTC | CASSLLGSGGYNEQFF
TRBJ2-7 | TRBD1 | . | TRBV6-5 | TGTGCCAGCAGTCAGGGCAGGGGGTACTACGAGCAGTACTTC | CASSQGRGYYEQYF
TRBJ1-1 | . | . | TRBV7-2 | TGTGCCAGCAGCCCTAATGTGGACACTGAAGCTTTCTTT | CASSPNVDTEAFF
TRBJ1-4 | . | few | TRBV2 | TGTGCCAGCAGGGCGGACAGCTCAACTAATGAAAAACTGTTTTTT | CASRADSSTNEKLFF
TRBJ1-3 | . | . | TRBV11-2 | TGTGCCAGCAGCTTAGAGATAGGACAGAGAAACACCATATATTTT | CASSLEIGQRNTIYF
TRBJ1-1 | . | . | TRBV7-9 | TGTGCCAGCAGCTTAGAGAGGGCCTGGGCGGCTTTCTTT | CASSLERAWAAFF
TRBJ2-1 | TRBD1 | few | TRBV27 | TGTGCCAGCACCAACGGGGACAGGGGGTACAATGAGCAGTTCTTC | CASTNGDRGYNEQFF
TRBJ2-7 | TRBD2 | few | TRBV11-2 | TGTGCCAGCAGCCGGGGACTAGCGGGGGGCGGAAGCTCCTACGAGCAGTACTTC | CASSRGLAGGGSSYEQYF
TRBJ2-1 | TRBD2 | . | TRBV14 | TGTGCCAGCAGCCACGGAGGGAGCGGGGTTTACAATGAGCAGTTCTTC | CASSHGGSGVYNEQFF
TRBJ2-2 | TRBD2 | . | TRBV9 | TGTGCCAGCAGCGTAGTTAGCGGGCCCACCAAAGACACCGGGGAGCTGTTTTTT | CASSVVSGPTKDTGELFF
TRBJ2-6 | TRBD1 | . | TRBV5-1 | TGCGCCAGCAGCTGGGACAGTCCTGGGGCCAACGTCCTGACTTTC | CASSWDSPGANVLTF
TRBJ2-5 | . | . | TRBV11-1 | TGTGCCAGCAGCCCTGCGGGGGCTGGGCAAGAGACCCAGTACTTC | CASSPAGAGQETQYF